These 3 T cell receptor beta chains share one sample of origin, sequenced in a study of memory CD4+ T cells and cytomegalovirus serostatus (dated by TCRdb to 2018 to 2020). Libraries were prepared through the immunoSEQ multiplex PCR assay. Drawn from immuneACCESS, this table holds only the in-frame rearrangements with V and J called that TCRdb kept. Clones are partly lost; checked studies trace under half to an unresolved V gene and leave the rest unexplained. In all, the sample holds 55,000 to 65,000 clones, and 80% to 85% of those were seen once. 1% to 1.2% of the sample goes to the ten largest clones. Single viable CD3+CD4+CD8-CD45RO+ cells were sorted as memory CD4+ T cells on a FACSAria II. The sequenced sample consisted of memory CD4+ T cells from blood. The receptors shown here come from an adult in good health and CMV-seronegative.

The chain combines TRBV5-4 with TRBJ2-7, with 11 bases lining up with TRBD2. V lost 4 bases and J lost 7; bases outside the gene matches: 10. Germline V gene lookup returns CDR1 SGHNT and CDR2 YYREEE (reference sequence). The CDR3 loop spans 15 amino acids. The CDR3 DNA reads as TGTGCCAGCAGCACTGTAGCGGGAGGGCCGCGGGAGCAGTACTTC. It encodes CASSTVAGGPREQYF.

The V call is TRBV5-3, the J call TRBJ2-1, with D hard to call. TRBV5-3 qualifies as an ORF whose function is uncertain. The CDR3 extends over 15 amino acids. Between the trimmed V and J ends, which lost 4 bases and 5 bases, there was a span of 16 bases. The CDR3 bases are TGTGCCAGAAGCCCCTGGAACCCGGCCGACAATGAGCAGTTCTTC. This codes for CARSPWNPADNEQFF.

Only a few counts were recorded for this clone. This chain connects TRBV28 to TRBJ2-6; 9 bases match TRBD1. There are 17 residues in the CDR3. CDR1 MDHEN and CDR2 SYDVKM come from the germline V gene. V lost 4 bases and J lost 3; bases outside the gene matches: 7. CDR3 nucleotide sequence: TGTGCCAGCAGTTATGTCCCGGGACAGGGTGGGGCCAACGTCCTGACTTTC. Amino acids: CASSYVPGQGGANVLTF.